Below, one TCR beta chain is given with its context. This clonotype was observed a few times. Its specific antigen is unknown. No much larger clone exists at a distance of one base, and base qualities are not known. The data stem from a study of identical twins (dated by TCRdb to 2016 to 2017). Regarding the study in general: To test whether fetal clonotypes persist, the study used deep sequencing on TCR alpha and beta repertoires from monozygotic twins, unrelated adults of various ages, and cord blood. To rule out contamination, replicate twin experiments were performed at different times with different library preparation protocols. Results the study describes overall, beyond this receptor: Recombination models systematically underestimated out-of-frame TCR alpha sharing in monozygotic twins but agreed with sharing between unrelated individuals. Because the same donors could not be followed over many years, conclusions were based on cross-sectional statistical analysis. The excess sharing between twins in beta out-of-frame sequences was weaker because fewer shared sequences reduced the signal-to-noise ratio. Out-of-frame TCR alpha sequences shared between twins showed an excess of low generation-probability sequences compared with coincidental sharing between unrelated individuals. Zero-insertion analyses could be partly confounded by invariant T cells such as MAIT and iNKT, though diverse VJ usage argued against such confounding for most clonotypes. Fewer insertions were carried by abundant cord blood beta clonotypes, a similar but weaker trend appeared in young adult naive repertoires, and no such trend appeared in memory repertoires.

Every donor was a healthy Caucasian. Three pairs of female monozygotic twins, all aged roughly 18 to 30 years, were included in the twin cohort. Positive isolation kits from Invitrogen were used to isolate CD4+ and CD8+ T cell populations. The CDR3 measures 12 amino acids from cysteine to phenylalanine. Only CDR3 DNA remains: 36 bases, in frame from the first base. The junction shows trimming of 5 bases on V and 3 bases on J, plus 10 bases between the germline ends. The germline V gene (reference sequence) yields GTSNPN for CDR1 and SVGIG for CDR2. Library preparation employed 5' RACE. TCRdb records Illumina HiSeq 2000 as the sequencer. Template switching introduced a universal primer binding site; the final cDNA contained a unique molecular identifier, enabling accurate counting of TCR cDNA molecules. First-strand cDNA for TCR alpha and beta chains was synthesized from specific primers in the conserved constant-segment region. To control for contamination, each cDNA library was double barcoded with a SMART-Mk sample barcode plus Illumina barcodes. Two successive PCR steps introduced TruSeq adapter sequences along with Illumina sample barcodes. Sequencing of the TCR alpha and beta cDNA libraries was done on the Illumina HiSeq platform using custom primers. In the source study's methods: Raw reads were processed with MiGEC to extract unique molecular identifiers, and MiXCR was used to determine CDR3 positions. For each individual, recombination models were inferred using an EM algorithm with the repgenHMM and IGoR tools. The analysis of shared clonotypes was done with the tcR package in R, with sharing normalized by the product of cloneset sizes. To study raw recombination without the effects of thymic and clonal selection, out-of-frame nonproductive sequences were analyzed. TCRdb passed the public sequencing reads through fastp at Q25 and MiXCR, retaining productive beta sequences. Entries that share a CDR3 protein sequence are merged under the most common genes and DNA. None of the V and J calls come from the authors' own analysis; TCRdb made them. Across this sample there are around 470,000 distinct CDR3 sequences, with 14% seen only once. 0.4% to 0.55% of the sample is taken by the ten largest.

These same data were also listed under a study on yellow fever vaccine responses in identical twins. As the second publication notes: The authors reported that the T cell response to vaccination in identical twins appeared partly convergent and partly personalized. The study precisely tracked vaccine-responding T cell clones in identical twins.

This receptor was obtained from a woman in her late teens or twenties in good health. Sequenced material: CD4+ T cells sorted from blood. The sequence is built from TRBV30 and TRBJ1-1; the best D guess is TRBD1, with 5 bases matching. CDR3 reads: CAWSWGYTEAFF. The sequence in DNA is TGTGCCTGGTCGTGGGGGTACACTGAAGCTTTCTTT.